This is a list of T cell receptor beta chains from one sample in a study of T and B cells in COVID-19 patients. One entry per CDR3 protein results from TCRdb running MiXCR on the multiplex PCR reads. The table includes under 8,500 distinct CDR3 sequences, roughly a third detected once. Sequencing was performed on blood. Receptors were obtained from a human donor who had recovered from COVID-19. The CDR3 runs from the conserved cysteine through the conserved F or W. The D gene is left open where the match is weak. Expanded clones get a size class; other rows say once, few or many, or leave the size out.

size: few
D: .
J: TRBJ2-5
V: TRBV5-6
DNA: TGTGCCAGCAGCTTGGGCCAGATCCAAGAGACCCAGTACTTC
CDR3: CASSLGQIQETQYF

size: few
D: .
J: TRBJ1-1
V: TRBV19
DNA: TGTGCCAGTAAAGTCAAGTTGAACACTGAAGCTTTCTTT
CDR3: CASKVKLNTEAFF

size: .
D: TRBD1
J: TRBJ2-1
V: TRBV6-1
DNA: TGTGCCAGCAGAGGGACAGGGAACTACAATGAGCAGTTCTTC
CDR3: CASRGTGNYNEQFF

size: .
D: .
J: TRBJ1-5
V: TRBV6-6
DNA: TGTGCCAGCAGTTCCCCGGGACACAGCCAGCCCCAGCATTTT
CDR3: CASSSPGHSQPQHF

size: .
D: .
J: TRBJ1-1
V: TRBV19
DNA: TGTGCCAGTAGTATAATCCCACAGATAAACACTGAAGCTTTCTTT
CDR3: CASSIIPQINTEAFF

size: medium-sized
D: .
J: TRBJ1-2
V: TRBV29-1
DNA: TGCAGCGTTGAAAAGGGTAATGGCTACACCTTC
CDR3: CSVEKGNGYTF

size: .
D: .
J: TRBJ2-1
V: TRBV7-2
DNA: TGTGCCAGCAGCTTATCGGGGGCCTCCTACAATGAGCAGTTCTTC
CDR3: CASSLSGASYNEQFF

size: few
D: .
J: TRBJ2-1
V: TRBV13
DNA: TGTGCCAGCAGCCTATCCGCGGGCGCGGGGGCCCTTCAGTATAATGAGCAGTTCTTC
CDR3: CASSLSAGAGALQYNEQFF

size: .
D: TRBD1
J: TRBJ1-1
V: TRBV19
DNA: TGTGCCAGTAGTCCGGGACAGGGAGATAGAAACCCTGAAGCTTTCTTT
CDR3: CASSPGQGDRNPEAFF

size: few
D: .
J: TRBJ2-3
V: TRBV6-5
DNA: TGTGCCAGCAGTTACCAAGGATATAGCACAGATACGCAGTATTTT
CDR3: CASSYQGYSTDTQYF

size: medium-sized
D: TRBD1
J: TRBJ2-1
V: TRBV19
DNA: TGTGCCAGTAGTATTGGGACAGGGCCCTACAATGAGCAGTTCTTC
CDR3: CASSIGTGPYNEQFF

size: few
D: TRBD1
J: TRBJ1-6
V: TRBV27
DNA: TGTGCCAGCAGGGAGACAGGGGAATCACCCCTCCACTTT
CDR3: CASRETGESPLHF

size: .
D: TRBD2
J: TRBJ2-3
V: TRBV10-3
DNA: TGTGCCATCAGCTTTAGCGGGGCGGGAGATACGCAGTATTTT
CDR3: CAISFSGAGDTQYF

size: few
D: .
J: TRBJ1-1
V: TRBV19
DNA: TGTGCCAGTAACCATCAGTGGGGGGCGAACACTGAAGCTTTCTTT
CDR3: CASNHQWGANTEAFF

size: .
D: .
J: TRBJ1-5
V: TRBV12-3/TRBV12-4
DNA: TGTGCCAGCAGTTTAGAAGGGGGTAATCAGCCCCAGCATTTT
CDR3: CASSLEGGNQPQHF

size: few
D: .
J: TRBJ1-2
V: TRBV5-4
DNA: TGTGCCAGCAGCCAAGACGCAAACTATGGCTACACCTTC
CDR3: CASSQDANYGYTF

size: .
D: TRBD2
J: TRBJ2-1
V: TRBV6-4
DNA: TGTGCCAGCAGTGACACTAGCGGGGGCTACAATGAGCAGTTCTTC
CDR3: CASSDTSGGYNEQFF

size: .
D: .
J: TRBJ1-1
V: TRBV6-5
DNA: TGTGCCAGCAGTTATGGAGGCAGTGAGAACACTGAAGCTTTCTTT
CDR3: CASSYGGSENTEAFF

size: few
D: .
J: TRBJ1-1
V: TRBV5-6
DNA: TGTGCCAGCAGCTTGGCCAATTCAATAGTTACTGAAGCTTTCTTT
CDR3: CASSLANSIVTEAFF

size: .
D: TRBD1
J: TRBJ1-6
V: TRBV19
DNA: TGTGCCAGTAGTATGGGGACAGGGAAATCCTATAATTCACCCCTCCACTTT
CDR3: CASSMGTGKSYNSPLHF

size: few
D: .
J: TRBJ1-1
V: TRBV29-1
DNA: TGCAGCGTCATGGGAACGGCACGGAACACTGAAGCTTTCTTT
CDR3: CSVMGTARNTEAFF

size: few
D: .
J: TRBJ1-2
V: TRBV27
DNA: TGTGCCAGCAGGCCGGGTTGGAGGGCTAGTGGCTACACCTTC
CDR3: CASRPGWRASGYTF

size: few
D: TRBD1
J: TRBJ2-7
V: TRBV6-5
DNA: TGTGCCAGCAGTCCGGGACAGGGGACCTACGAGCAGTACTTC
CDR3: CASSPGQGTYEQYF

size: .
D: TRBD1
J: TRBJ1-6
V: TRBV20-1
DNA: TGCAGCCCAAGGCGGGACAGGGATAATTCACCCCTCCACTTT
CDR3: CSPRRDRDNSPLHF

size: few
D: .
J: TRBJ2-5
V: TRBV13
DNA: TGTGCCAGCAGCTTGGGTGTATCTCGGCGAGAGACCCAGTACTTC
CDR3: CASSLGVSRRETQYF

size: .
D: .
J: TRBJ2-2
V: TRBV10-3
DNA: TGTGCCATCAGTGAGCCGGAGGCGGGGTCGCACACCGGGGAGCTGTTTTTT
CDR3: CAISEPEAGSHTGELFF

size: few
D: .
J: TRBJ1-3
V: TRBV5-4
DNA: TGTGCCAGCAGCTTGTACAGGACATCCGGAAACACCATATATTTT
CDR3: CASSLYRTSGNTIYF

size: few
D: .
J: TRBJ2-3
V: TRBV6-4
DNA: TGTGCCAGCAGTTTTGGGGGGGGGCTCGATACGCAGTATTTT
CDR3: CASSFGGGLDTQYF

size: few
D: .
J: TRBJ1-1
V: TRBV19
DNA: TGTGCCAGTAGTATCCGGGGGAACACTGAAGCTTTCTTT
CDR3: CASSIRGNTEAFF

size: medium-sized
D: TRBD1
J: TRBJ1-4
V: TRBV19
DNA: TGTGCCAGTAGTATGTCCCGGACAGGGGACGAAAAACTGTTTTTT
CDR3: CASSMSRTGDEKLFF

size: .
D: TRBD2
J: TRBJ2-2
V: TRBV5-4
DNA: TGTGCCAGCAGCATGGAGGTAGCGGGCTCAGGCCGGGAGCTGTTTTTT
CDR3: CASSMEVAGSGRELFF

size: .
D: TRBD2
J: TRBJ2-6
V: TRBV7-2
DNA: TGTGCCAGCAGCTCCGACCATAGCGGGAGCTCTGGGGCCAACGTCCTGACTTTC
CDR3: CASSSDHSGSSGANVLTF

size: .
D: TRBD1
J: TRBJ2-6
V: TRBV12-3/TRBV12-4
DNA: TGTGCCAGCAGCTCCTATAGACCGGGACAGGGCCCCTCTGGGGCCAACGTCCTGACTTTC
CDR3: CASSSYRPGQGPSGANVLTF

size: .
D: TRBD2
J: TRBJ2-2
V: TRBV4-2
DNA: TGTGCCAGCACCAAGGGGACTACGAACACCGGGGAGCTGTTTTTT
CDR3: CASTKGTTNTGELFF

size: medium-sized
D: TRBD2
J: TRBJ2-6
V: TRBV29-1
DNA: TGCAGCGTTGAGTTAGCGGGGGCCTCTGGGGCCAACGTCCTGACTTTC
CDR3: CSVELAGASGANVLTF

size: .
D: TRBD1
J: TRBJ2-5
V: TRBV6-2/TRBV6-3
DNA: TGTGCCACCTCTGGACAGGGAGTGGGAGAGACCCAGTACTTC
CDR3: CATSGQGVGETQYF

size: .
D: TRBD2
J: TRBJ2-5
V: TRBV19
DNA: TGTGCCAGTAGTATGAGTTACGGGACTAGCGGGGGGCTTAGGGAGACCCAGTACTTC
CDR3: CASSMSYGTSGGLRETQYF

size: medium-sized
D: .
J: TRBJ2-1
V: TRBV27
DNA: TGTGCCAGCAGCCTCTGGGCAGGGACGGAGAATGAGCAGTTCTTC
CDR3: CASSLWAGTENEQFF

size: .
D: TRBD2
J: TRBJ2-7
V: TRBV20-1
DNA: TGCAGTGCTAGAGAGGACCGGGGGGGCTACGAGCAGTACTTC
CDR3: CSAREDRGGYEQYF

size: .
D: TRBD2
J: TRBJ2-2
V: TRBV11-2
DNA: TGTGCCAGCAGCTTACGGAGTAGCGGGGGGCCCGGCGTCGGCACCGGGGAGCTGTTTTTT
CDR3: CASSLRSSGGPGVGTGELFF

size: .
D: .
J: TRBJ2-3
V: TRBV12-3/TRBV12-4
DNA: TGTGCCAGCAGCGACGGACAGAAAGATACGCAGTATTTT
CDR3: CASSDGQKDTQYF

size: .
D: TRBD2
J: TRBJ2-3
V: TRBV6-6
DNA: TGTGCCAGCACTGGGACTAGCGGGGGGTACACAGATACGCAGTATTTT
CDR3: CASTGTSGGYTDTQYF

size: medium-sized
D: TRBD2
J: TRBJ2-5
V: TRBV6-5
DNA: TGTGCCAGCAGTCACTGGACTAGCGGGGGGTACCAAGAGACCCAGTACTTC
CDR3: CASSHWTSGGYQETQYF

size: few
D: .
J: TRBJ1-1
V: TRBV5-6
DNA: TGTGCCAGCAGCTCGGGGACCGCATTATTCACTGAAGCTTTCTTT
CDR3: CASSSGTALFTEAFF

size: medium-sized
D: .
J: TRBJ1-1
V: TRBV6-1
DNA: TGTGCCAGCAGTGAAGATGCGACACTAGAAGCTTTCTTT
CDR3: CASSEDATLEAFF

size: .
D: .
J: TRBJ1-1
V: TRBV5-5
DNA: TGTGCCAGCAGTTACCCAGGATCAACTGAAGCTTTCTTT
CDR3: CASSYPGSTEAFF

size: .
D: .
J: TRBJ1-5
V: TRBV13
DNA: TGTGCCAGCAGTTCTATCCGGGCGACATCCATTTTT
CDR3: CASSSIRATSIF

size: few
D: .
J: TRBJ1-2
V: TRBV18
DNA: TGTGCCAGCTCACCTCGCGGGGAGGGCTACACCTTC
CDR3: CASSPRGEGYTF

size: medium-sized
D: .
J: TRBJ1-3
V: TRBV29-1
DNA: TGCAGCGTTGACGGGGCCTCTGGAAACACCATATATTTT
CDR3: CSVDGASGNTIYF

size: few
D: TRBD2
J: TRBJ2-2
V: TRBV6-6
DNA: TGTGCCAGCATCCAGAAAGGCGGGGGGGCCGTGAACACCGGGGAGCTGTTTTTT
CDR3: CASIQKGGGAVNTGELFF

size: few
D: .
J: TRBJ2-2
V: TRBV10-3
DNA: TGTGCCATCAGTCTGGACGAGACCGGGGAGCTGTTTTTT
CDR3: CAISLDETGELFF

size: .
D: .
J: TRBJ1-4
V: TRBV5-1
DNA: TGCGCCAGCAGCGGGCAGGAGATTGAAAAACTGTTTTTT
CDR3: CASSGQEIEKLFF

size: few
D: .
J: TRBJ2-1
V: TRBV5-1
DNA: TGCGCCAGCAGCTTTCAGGGGGAGGGCTACAATGAGCAGTTCTTC
CDR3: CASSFQGEGYNEQFF